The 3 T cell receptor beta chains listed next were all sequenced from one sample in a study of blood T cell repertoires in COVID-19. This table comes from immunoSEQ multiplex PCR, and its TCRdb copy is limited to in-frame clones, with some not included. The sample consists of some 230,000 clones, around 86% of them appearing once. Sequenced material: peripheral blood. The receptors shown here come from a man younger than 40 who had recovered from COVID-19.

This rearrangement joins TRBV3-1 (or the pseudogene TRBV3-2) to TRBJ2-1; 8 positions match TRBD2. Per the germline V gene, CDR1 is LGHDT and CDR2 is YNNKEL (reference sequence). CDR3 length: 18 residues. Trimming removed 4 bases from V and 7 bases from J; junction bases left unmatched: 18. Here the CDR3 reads CASSRKPFGGAMGNEQFF. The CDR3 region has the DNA TGTGCCAGCAGCCGCAAGCCCTTCGGGGGGGCTATGGGGAATGAGCAGTTCTTC.

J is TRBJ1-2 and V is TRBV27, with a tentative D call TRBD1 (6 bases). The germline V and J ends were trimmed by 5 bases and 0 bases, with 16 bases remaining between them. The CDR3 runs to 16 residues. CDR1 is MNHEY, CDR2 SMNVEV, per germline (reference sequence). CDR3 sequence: CASSLNGDNSNYGYTF. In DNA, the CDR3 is TGTGCCAGCAGTCTGAACGGGGACAACTCTAACTATGGCTACACCTTC.

CDR3 residues: CASSILGTGNPDSPLHF. In nucleotides, the CDR3 is TGTGCCAGTAGTATCTTAGGGACAGGGAATCCTGATTCACCCCTCCACTTT. The gene calls are TRBV19 and TRBJ1-6; 9 bases are a match to TRBD1. The junction had 11 bases not matched to a gene; V was cut back by 3 bases and J by 8 bases. The CDR3 has 17 residues. Germline lookup yields CDR1 LNHDA and CDR2 SQIVND (reference sequence).